A single sample is the source of the 29 T cell receptor beta chains below, sequenced in a study of blood T cell repertoires in COVID-19 (TCRdb year 2020). Library method: the immunoSEQ multiplex PCR assay. Here the immuneACCESS table is served through TCRdb, limited to in-frame sequences with V and J called. Missing clones are a known gap in these copies; in checked studies unresolved V genes cover under half, and the rest lacks a known reason. For this sample the table gives 250,000 to 350,000 clones, of which 75% to 90% were detected only once. The ten largest clones represent roughly 2.9% of the sample. The sequencing sample was made of peripheral blood. These receptors were collected from a woman aged 30 to 39 with COVID-19, enrolled during active disease.

The table lists this clone with a count of one. Other nucleotide sequences in the sample specify the same CDR3. This chain joins TRBV5-4 and TRBJ2-5; D possibly corresponds to TRBD1 (5 bases). The CDR3 runs 13 residues. Germline V gene lookup returns CDR1 SGHNT and CDR2 YYREEE (reference sequence). Trimming took 0 bases from V and 5 from J, leaving 8 bases between them. The CDR3 protein is CASSLAPGETQYF. DNA for the CDR3: TGTGCCAGCAGCTTGGCCCCAGGGGAGACCCAGTACTTC.

The chain employs TRBV6-5 and TRBJ2-1; 9 positions agree with TRBD1. This CDR3 is 13 amino acids long. V was pared by 4 bases and J by 7 bases, with 2 bases of the junction left unmatched. Germline lookup yields CDR1 MNHEY and CDR2 SVGAGI. CDR3 region: CASSLQGANEQFF. DNA for the CDR3: TGTGCCAGCAGTTTACAGGGGGCAAATGAGCAGTTCTTC.

As regards this clone: This CDR3 is also generated by other DNA sequences in the sample. The V and J genes are TRBV27 and TRBJ2-7; the match to TRBD2 covers 12 bases. V trimming: 4 bases; J trimming: 3 bases; junction bases outside the gene matches: 4. This CDR3 has 15 amino acids. CDR1 MNHEY and CDR2 SMNVEV come from the germline V gene (reference sequence). The CDR3 bases are TGTGCCAGCAGTTCCGGACTAGCGGGAATCTACGAGCAGTACTTC. It is translated as CASSSGLAGIYEQYF.

The chain links TRBV4-2 to TRBJ2-1; 11 bases are a match to TRBD2. Trimming at V came to 1 base and at J to 1 base, leaving 3 bases not matched to a gene. CDR1 and CDR2 (germline): LGHNA, YNFKEQ. This CDR3 has 17 amino acids. Written as DNA, the CDR3 is TGTGCCAGCAGCCAAGTTTGGACTAGCGGGTCCTACAATGAGCAGTTCTTC. This sequence encodes CASSQVWTSGSYNEQFF.

The rearrangement links TRBV6-5 to TRBJ2-2; 9 positions agree with TRBD1. Trimming at V came to 10 bases and at J to 5 bases, leaving 5 bases not matched to a gene. CDR1 and CDR2 from the germline V gene are MNHEY and SVGAGI. CDR3 length: 13 residues. The CDR3 DNA reads as TGTGCCACCCGGACAGGGGAAACCGGGGAGCTGTTTTTT. This gives the protein CATRTGETGELFF.

The chain recombines TRBV2 with TRBJ2-3, with 10 bases that match TRBD2. Germline CDR1 reads SNHLY; CDR2 reads FYNNEI. Trimming removed 2 bases from V and 5 bases from J; junction bases left unmatched: 4. This CDR3 region has 15 residues. CDR3 in DNA: TGTGCCAGCAGTGAACTAGCGGGAGCGGTAGATACGCAGTATTTT. This encodes CASSELAGAVDTQYF.

The V call is TRBV24-1, the J call TRBJ1-1; 7 bases line up with TRBD1. The CDR3 length is 13 residues. Germline values: CDR1 KGHDR, CDR2 SFDVKD. J was trimmed by 1 base and V by 8 bases; bases with no gene match: 3. The CDR3 region is CATKRTGNTEAFF. In DNA form, the CDR3 reads TGTGCCACCAAGAGGACAGGGAACACTGAAGCTTTCTTT.

This chain connects TRBV27 to TRBJ1-1; D perhaps matches TRBD1 (5 bases). This CDR3 spans 15 amino acids. In germline, CDR1 is MNHEY, CDR2 SMNVEV (reference sequence). V shed 6 bases and J shed 6 bases, with 20 bases lying between them. As DNA, the CDR3 is TGTGCCAGCAGATCGGGGAGGGGAGGTGGGCCTGAAGCTTTCTTT. Its translation is CASRSGRGGGPEAFF.

The chain combines TRBV5-6 with TRBJ2-5, with D maybe TRBD2 (6 bases). CDR1 is SGHDT, CDR2 YYEEEE, per germline. This CDR3 spans 13 amino acids. Trimming took 1 base from V and 5 from J, leaving 9 bases between them. The DNA for the CDR3 is TGTGCCAGCAGCTTGCCGGGGGTCGAGACCCAGTACTTC. This translates into CASSLPGVETQYF.

This chain uses TRBV27 with TRBJ1-1, with 7 bases aligning to TRBD1. Trimming cost V 4 bases and J 5 bases; bases outside gene matches: 4. Germline assignment: CDR1 MNHEY and CDR2 SMNVEV (reference sequence). The CDR3 is 13 residues long. The CDR3 here is CASSSTGVTEAFF. For the CDR3, the DNA is TGTGCCAGCAGTTCAACAGGGGTAACTGAAGCTTTCTTT.

The CDR3: CASSLTSGRAVSTDTQYF. CDR3 bases: TGTGCCAGCAGCTTAACTAGCGGGAGGGCGGTTAGCACAGATACGCAGTATTTT. The chain uses TRBV9 and TRBJ2-3, with 13 bases lining up with TRBD2. Germline-derived CDR1 and CDR2 are SGDLS and YYNGEE. This CDR3 spans 18 amino acids. The ends lost 4 bases at V and 0 bases at J; junction bases unmatched: 8.

The V call is TRBV9, the J call TRBJ2-1; a weak D match, TRBD2 (5 bases). V was shortened by 0 bases and J by 1 base, with 8 bases between the two germline ends. The CDR3 has 15 amino acids. The germline CDR1 and CDR2 sequences are SGDLS and YYNGEE. CDR3: CASSVAGTSYNEQFF. As DNA, the CDR3 is TGTGCCAGCAGCGTAGCGGGAACATCCTACAATGAGCAGTTCTTC.

This chain joins TRBV5-1 and TRBJ1-2; TRBD1 might be the D (5 bases). Germline CDR1 SGHRS, CDR2 YFSETQ. The CDR3 loop spans 15 amino acids. Trimming took off 0 bases at V and 3 bases at J, with 12 bases between the two ends. The CDR3 protein is CASSLVSGGDYGYTF. The CDR3 DNA follows: TGCGCCAGCAGCTTGGTATCGGGAGGGGACTATGGCTACACCTTC.

J is TRBJ2-1 and V is TRBV19; D gene ambiguous. V lost 3 bases and J 7 bases, leaving 13 bases between the germline ends. Germline CDR1 is LNHDA and CDR2 is SQIVND (reference sequence). The CDR3 runs 14 residues. The CDR3 reads CASSITLFENEQFF. Here the CDR3 DNA reads TGTGCCAGTAGTATCACTCTCTTCGAGAATGAGCAGTTCTTC.

The gene calls are TRBV6-5 and TRBJ2-5, with D unclear. This CDR3 region has 15 residues. Germline V CDR1 and CDR2: MNHEY, SVGAGI. V gave up 8 bases and J gave up 5 bases, with 21 bases separating them. CDR3 bases: TGTGCCAGCTCCCCGGGTGGTACAATTGGGGAGACCCAGTACTTC. Translation: CASSPGGTIGETQYF.

This chain connects TRBV25-1 to TRBJ1-1; the match to TRBD1 covers 8 bases. This CDR3 is built from 13 residues. V was clipped by 2 bases and J by 10 bases; unmatched bases: 6. The germline V gene has CDR1 MGHDK and CDR2 SYGVNS. CDR3 sequence: CASSEQGARVAFF. CDR3 DNA: TGTGCCAGCAGTGAACAGGGGGCAAGGGTAGCTTTCTTT.

The rearrangement links TRBV19 to TRBJ1-2; tentatively, D is TRBD1 (5 bases). The CDR3 extends over 14 amino acids. V lost 3 bases and J lost 7, with 15 bases in between. Germline CDR1 reads LNHDA; CDR2 reads SQIVND (reference sequence). This chain's CDR3 is CASSIGTPFGGYTF. Here the CDR3 DNA reads TGTGCCAGTAGTATCGGGACTCCCTTTGGTGGCTACACCTTC.

The gene calls are TRBV5-5 and TRBJ2-7; 12 bases line up with TRBD1. This CDR3 region has 16 residues. V was pared by 2 bases and J by 5 bases, with 8 bases of the junction left unmatched. CDR1 is SGHKS and CDR2 is YYEKEE in the germline V gene (reference sequence). CDR3 nucleotide sequence: TGTGCCAGCAGCTTTCCAACCGGGACAGGGGGCCACGAGCAGTACTTC. The encoded protein is CASSFPTGTGGHEQYF. The full variable domain, in which reference TRBV5-5 and TRBJ2-7 provide the parts outside the CDR3, is DAGVTQSPTHLIKTRGQQVTLRCSPISGHKSVSWYQQVLGQGPQFIFQYYEKEERGRGNFPDRFSARQFPNYSSELNVNALLLGDSALYLCASSFPTGTGGHEQYFGPGTRLTVT.

V is TRBV5-1 and J is TRBJ2-7; D gene unclear. This CDR3 is 13 amino acids long. Germline CDR1 is SGHRS and CDR2 is YFSETQ. Trimming took off 0 bases at V and 2 bases at J, with 6 bases between the two ends. The CDR3 bases are TGCGCCAGCAGCTTGGGCAGTACCTACGAGCAGTACTTC. Translation: CASSLGSTYEQYF.

V gene TRBV21-1 combines with J gene TRBJ2-7; TRBD2 is the table's D call, not checked against the DNA. TRBV21-1 is designated a pseudogene. This CDR3 contains 17 residues. CDR3 coding DNA: TGTGCCAGCAGCAAAGGCCCTAGCGGGATCACCTCCTACGAGCAGTACTTC. This sequence encodes CASSKGPSGITSYEQYF.

In its sample, this clone was seen a few times. The chain uses TRBV19 and TRBJ2-3, with TRBD2 matching over 8 bases. Germline V CDR1 and CDR2: LNHDA, SQIVND (reference sequence). V lost 3 bases to trimming and J lost 4 bases; unmatched junction nucleotides: 3. The CDR3 has 14 residues. This CDR3 is CASSMNGRADTQYF. As DNA, the CDR3 is TGTGCCAGTAGTATGAACGGGAGGGCAGATACGCAGTATTTT.

This chain joins TRBV7-2 and TRBJ2-7, with 7 bases matching TRBD1. The CDR3 totals 15 residues. V shed 5 bases and J 2 bases; nucleotides not matched to a gene: 9. Germline-derived CDR1 and CDR2 are SGHTA and FQGNSA. The chain's CDR3 is CASSPSRDRPYEQYF. As DNA, the CDR3 is TGTGCCAGCAGCCCATCCCGGGACAGACCCTACGAGCAGTACTTC.

The genes are TRBV30 and TRBJ1-3; D is ambiguous. CDR1 and CDR2 from the germline V gene are GTSNPN and SVGIG (reference sequence). CDR3 length equals 15 residues. Trimming stripped 4 bases from V and 0 bases from J, with 13 bases between. CDR3 sequence: CAWMRKLSSGNTIYF. CDR3 DNA: TGTGCCTGGATGCGGAAGTTGTCCTCTGGAAACACCATATATTTT.

The chain links TRBV4-2 to TRBJ2-1; 9 nucleotides align to TRBD2. The CDR3 contains 19 residues. V dropped 0 bases and J dropped 8; count of bases not matched to a gene: 17. Germline V gene lookup returns CDR1 LGHNA and CDR2 YNFKEQ. In DNA, the CDR3 is TGTGCCAGCAGCCAAGAGTACCTCTACGGGATAGCGGGAGTACATGAGCAGTTCTTC. This sequence encodes CASSQEYLYGIAGVHEQFF.

This clone has only a few counts. The V call is TRBV6-5, the J call TRBJ1-3; D unresolved. This CDR3 spans 12 amino acids. The germline gives CDR1 MNHEY, CDR2 SVGAGI. The CDR3 reads CTAGISGNTIYF. CDR3 DNA sequence: TGTACCGCGGGGATCTCTGGAAACACCATATATTTT.

The sample holds one count of this clone. The chain employs TRBV28 and TRBJ1-2; D ambiguous. This CDR3 is 13 amino acids long. Trimming cost V 6 bases and J 8 bases, with 16 bases left between them. From germline, CDR1 is MDHEN and CDR2 SYDVKM. The CDR3 region has the DNA TGTGCCAGCAGGTCGGGAGCCTTGGAGGGCTACACCTTC. This translates into CASRSGALEGYTF.

In DNA, the CDR3 is TGTGCCTGGAGCAAAGGGACAGGGGATGGCTACACCTTC. It yields the protein CAWSKGTGDGYTF. This rearrangement joins TRBV30 to TRBJ1-2, with TRBD1 identical over 10 bases. J lost 6 bases, V lost 3 bases, and 4 bases had no gene match. The CDR3 is 13 residues long. Germline V gene data show CDR1 as GTSNPN and CDR2 as SVGIG (reference sequence).

This rearrangement joins TRBV6-5 to TRBJ1-6, with a tentative D call TRBD1 (5 bases). Germline V gene sequence: CDR1 MNHEY, CDR2 SVGAGI. Trimming pared 2 bases from V and 8 bases from J, leaving 10 bases between. The CDR3 is 14 residues long. CDR3 in amino acids: CASSYGREDSPLHF. CDR3 DNA: TGTGCCAGCAGTTACGGCAGGGAGGATTCACCCCTCCACTTT.

CDR3 DNA sequence: TGTGCCAGCAGTGAAAAGACTTTCTGGGATACGCAGTATTTT. It yields the protein CASSEKTFWDTQYF. The gene calls are TRBV2 and TRBJ2-3, with D unclear. This CDR3 spans 14 amino acids. V lost 2 bases and J 6 bases, leaving 12 bases between the germline ends. CDR1 SNHLY and CDR2 FYNNEI come from the germline V gene.